Included here is one T cell receptor beta chain sequence, with context. No antigen is known for it. TCRdb fed the 5' RACE reads into MiXCR, producing one record per CDR3 protein. The table includes more than 450,000 distinct CDR3 sequences, 21% detected once. The data originate from a study of T cells after yellow fever vaccination. Study-level findings and limits: Overall, a small share of clonotypes was seen in both CD4 and CD8 compartments.

The specimen was PBMCs, collected approximately 22 days after the first yellow fever vaccination. The receptor's source is a man aged 18 to 29 who received the YFV17D yellow fever vaccine.

The chain's CDR3 is CSAGQENTGELFF. In nucleotides, the CDR3 is TGCAGTGCAGGGCAGGAAAACACCGGGGAGCTGTTTTTT. This chain joins TRBV20-1 and TRBJ2-2; D not certain. The CDR3 consists of 13 residues. V shed 6 bases and J shed 2 bases, with 10 bases lying between them. In germline, CDR1 is DFQATT, CDR2 SNEGSKA (reference sequence).